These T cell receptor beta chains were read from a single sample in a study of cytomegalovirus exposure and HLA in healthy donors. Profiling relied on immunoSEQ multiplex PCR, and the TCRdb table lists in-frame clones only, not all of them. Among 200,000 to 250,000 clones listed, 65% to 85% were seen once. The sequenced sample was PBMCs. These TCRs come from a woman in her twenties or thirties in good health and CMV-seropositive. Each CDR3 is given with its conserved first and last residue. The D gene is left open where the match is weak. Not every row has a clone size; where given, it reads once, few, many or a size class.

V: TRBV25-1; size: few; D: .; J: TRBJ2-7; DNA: TGTGCCAGCAGTGATGGAGGCTCCTACGAGCAGTACTTC; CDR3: CASSDGGSYEQYF
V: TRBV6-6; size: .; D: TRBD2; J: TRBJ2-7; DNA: TGTGCCAGCAGTCCTATAGCGGGAGTTTTGGGTGAGCAGTACTTC; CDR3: CASSPIAGVLGEQYF
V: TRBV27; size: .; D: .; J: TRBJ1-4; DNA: TGTGCCAGCAGTAGGCAGGGACGGAATGAAAAACTGTTTTTT; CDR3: CASSRQGRNEKLFF
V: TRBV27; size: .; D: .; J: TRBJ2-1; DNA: TGTGCCAGCAGTAGAAACAGGATAAGTGAGCAGTTCTTC; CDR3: CASSRNRISEQFF
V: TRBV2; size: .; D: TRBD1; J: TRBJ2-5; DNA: TGTGCCAGCAGTGTGGAAGGGGGCAAAGAGACCCAGTACTTC; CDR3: CASSVEGGKETQYF
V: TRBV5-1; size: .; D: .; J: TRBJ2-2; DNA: TGCGCCAGCAGAGGGACCGCGAACACCGGGGAGCTGTTTTTT; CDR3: CASRGTANTGELFF
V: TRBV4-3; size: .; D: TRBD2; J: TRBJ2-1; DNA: TGCGCCAGCAGCCAAGATTTAGGGACTAGCCCGTACAATGAGCAGTTCTTC; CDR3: CASSQDLGTSPYNEQFF
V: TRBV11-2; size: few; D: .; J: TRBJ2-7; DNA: TGTGCCAGCAGCTTCCTTGGGTCGGGGAGGAGCTCCTACGAGCAGTACTTC; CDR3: CASSFLGSGRSSYEQYF
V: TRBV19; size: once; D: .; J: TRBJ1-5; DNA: TGTGCCAGTAGTATCCCCGGACGGGGCAATCAGCCCCAGCATTTT; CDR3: CASSIPGRGNQPQHF
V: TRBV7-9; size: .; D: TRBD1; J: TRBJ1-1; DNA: TGTGCCAGCAGCCACCCCGGGACAGGGCCCTGGAACACTGAAGCTTTCTTT; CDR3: CASSHPGTGPWNTEAFF
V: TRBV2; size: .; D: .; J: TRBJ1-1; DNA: TGTGCCAGCAGTGAAGCGCTTAGAGGCACTGAAGCTTTCTTT; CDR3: CASSEALRGTEAFF
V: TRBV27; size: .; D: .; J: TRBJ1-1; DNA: TGTGCCAGCAGTTTATCCTATCCAGCGAACACTGAAGCTTTCTTT; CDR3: CASSLSYPANTEAFF
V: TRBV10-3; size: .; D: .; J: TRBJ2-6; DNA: TGTGCCATCAGTCAACTTGGAAGTGGGGCCAACGTCCTGACTTTC; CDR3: CAISQLGSGANVLTF
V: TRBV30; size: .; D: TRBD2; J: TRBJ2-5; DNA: TGTGCCTGGAGAGGGGCGGGAGGGAGCGAGACCCAGTACTTC; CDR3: CAWRGAGGSETQYF
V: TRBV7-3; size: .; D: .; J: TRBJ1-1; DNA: TGTGCCAGCAGCTTACTTGGGGCGGACACTGAAGCTTTCTTT; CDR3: CASSLLGADTEAFF
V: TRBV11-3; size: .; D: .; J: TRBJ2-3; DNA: TGTGCCAGCAGCCCCCGACAGGTTCTTTCAGATACGCAGTATTTT; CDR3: CASSPRQVLSDTQYF
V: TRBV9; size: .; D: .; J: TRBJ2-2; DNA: TGTGCCAGCAGCGAGGGGCAGGCCGAGCTGTTTTTT; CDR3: CASSEGQAELFF
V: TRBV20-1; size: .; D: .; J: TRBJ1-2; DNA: TGCAGTGCTGAGCGCGGCTACACCTTC; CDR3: CSAERGYTF
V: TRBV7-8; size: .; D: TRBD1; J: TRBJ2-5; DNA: TGTGCCAGCAGCCAACATGTGGACAGGGGTGGGTGGGAGACCCAGTACTTC; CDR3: CASSQHVDRGGWETQYF
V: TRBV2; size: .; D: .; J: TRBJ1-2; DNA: TGTGCCAGCAACGCATGGCAGGGGAACTATGGCTACACCTTC; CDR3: CASNAWQGNYGYTF
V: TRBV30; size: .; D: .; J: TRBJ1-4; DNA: TGTGCCTGGATGCGGGAAAAACTGTTTTTT; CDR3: CAWMREKLFF
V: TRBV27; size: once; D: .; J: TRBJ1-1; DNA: TGTGCCAGCAGTCAAGGGGCCGTGAACACTGAAGCTTTCTTT; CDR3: CASSQGAVNTEAFF
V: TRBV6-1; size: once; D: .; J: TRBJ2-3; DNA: TGTGCCAGCAGTGAACAGGTTTCCCCAGATACGCAGTATTTT; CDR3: CASSEQVSPDTQYF
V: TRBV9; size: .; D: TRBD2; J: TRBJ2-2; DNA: TGTGCCAGCGCGGAGACTAGCGGGAAAGGGATGACCGGGGAGCTGTTTTTT; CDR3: CASAETSGKGMTGELFF
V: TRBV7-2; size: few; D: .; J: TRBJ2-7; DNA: TGTGCCAGCAGACTGAGGACAGACGGACGCTACGAGCAGTACTTC; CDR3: CASRLRTDGRYEQYF
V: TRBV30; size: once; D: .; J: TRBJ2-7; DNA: TGTGCCTGGACAAATAGGGACGAGCAGTACTTC; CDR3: CAWTNRDEQYF
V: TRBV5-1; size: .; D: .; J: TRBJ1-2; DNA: TGCGCCAGCAGCTTTTTAACGGCGAACTATGGCTACACCTTC; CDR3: CASSFLTANYGYTF
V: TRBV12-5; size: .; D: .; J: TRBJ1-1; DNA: TGTGCTAGTGGTTTGGAGACGGGTCGCACTGAAGCTTTCTTT; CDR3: CASGLETGRTEAFF
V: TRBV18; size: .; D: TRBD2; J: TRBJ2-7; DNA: TGTGCCAGCTCACCGACTAGCGGGATATACGAGCAGTACTTC; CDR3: CASSPTSGIYEQYF
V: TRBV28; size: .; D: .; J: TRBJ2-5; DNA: TGTGCCAGCACGGACGTCAAGGAGACCCAGTACTTC; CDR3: CASTDVKETQYF
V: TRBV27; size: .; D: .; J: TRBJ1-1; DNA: TGTGCCAGCAGAGGAGTGAGTCGGGTTGAAGCTTTCTTT; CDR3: CASRGVSRVEAFF
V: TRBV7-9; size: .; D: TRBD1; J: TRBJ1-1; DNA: TGTGCCAGCAGCATATCGTGGGACAGGGATTACACTGAAGCTTTCTTT; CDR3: CASSISWDRDYTEAFF
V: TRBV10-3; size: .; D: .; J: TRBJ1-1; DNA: TGTGCCATCAGTGGCACGGTGAACACTGAAGCTTTCTTT; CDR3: CAISGTVNTEAFF
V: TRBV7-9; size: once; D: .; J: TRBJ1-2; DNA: TGTGCCAGCAGCTTAGCGCCTGCCCCGAATGGCTACACCTTC; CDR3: CASSLAPAPNGYTF
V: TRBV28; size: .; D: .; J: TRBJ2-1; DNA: TGTGCCAGCACCCTGGGGGGGCAAATCAATGAGCAGTTCTTC; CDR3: CASTLGGQINEQFF
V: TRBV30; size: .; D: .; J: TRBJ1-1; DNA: TGTGCCTGGACCCAGAGGAGGCTTAAGAACACTGAAGCTTTCTTT; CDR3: CAWTQRRLKNTEAFF
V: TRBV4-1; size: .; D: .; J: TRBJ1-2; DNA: TGCGCCAGCAGCCAAGCCTTGCGAGGAATATATGGCTACACCTTC; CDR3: CASSQALRGIYGYTF
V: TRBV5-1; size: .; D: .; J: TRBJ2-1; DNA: TGCGCCAGCAGCTTCACTAGTGGGTTTGAGCAGTTCTTC; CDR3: CASSFTSGFEQFF
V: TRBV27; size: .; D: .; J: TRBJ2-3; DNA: TGTGCCAGCAGTTTATTCAGCGGCCGAGCGGATACGCAGTATTTT; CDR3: CASSLFSGRADTQYF
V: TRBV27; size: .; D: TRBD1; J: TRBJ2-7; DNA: TGTGCCAGCATGTCCAATGTCTTCCTGGTGGGGCCCGGACAGGGAAAATCCTACGAGCAGTACTTC; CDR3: CASMSNVFLVGPGQGKSYEQYF